This passage covers 7 T cell receptor beta chains from one sample sequenced in a study of CD8+CD57+ T cells in acquired aplastic anemia. The sequenced patients had an expansion of CD8+CD57+ cells seen by flow cytometry. TCR beta VDJ and CDR3 profiles were obtained from a genomic DNA template. Via MiXCR, TCRdb re-called the reads, giving one row per CDR3 protein. The sample records 150,000 to 200,000 distinct CDR3 sequences, 45% to 55% being singletons. The sample comprised sorted CD4+, CD8+, or CD8+CD57+ T cells (not recorded which) from PBMCs. The receptor source for this set is a human donor with aplastic anemia.

This chain uses TRBV7-9 with TRBJ1-2, with D hard to call. Trimming pared 5 bases from V and 2 bases from J, leaving 9 bases between. The length of the CDR3 is 13 residues. Germline lookup yields CDR1 SEHNR and CDR2 FQNEAQ (reference sequence). The CDR3 nucleotides are TGTGCCAGCAGCGCTCATTCGAACTATGGCTACACCTTC. Protein sequence: CASSAHSNYGYTF.

This sequence joins TRBV5-1 and TRBJ2-5; 15 bases line up with TRBD2. With 4 bases clipped from V and 7 bases from J, the junction kept 8 bases outside the gene matches. The germline V gene encodes CDR1 SGHRS and CDR2 YFSETQ. The CDR3 is 16 residues long. CDR3 coding DNA: TGCGCCAGCAGCCCAGGACTAGCGGGGGGGCGGGGGACCCAGTACTTC. This sequence encodes CASSPGLAGGRGTQYF.

This chain connects TRBV9 to TRBJ1-2; D is unresolved. CDR1 and CDR2 from the germline V gene are SGDLS and YYNGEE. The CDR3 is 14 residues long. The V gene lost 0 bases and the J gene lost 2 bases, with 8 bases spanning the gap. In nucleotides, the CDR3 is TGTGCCAGCAGCGTAGCGTCCGGCAACTATGGCTACACCTTC. Translation: CASSVASGNYGYTF. Complete variable domain (other parts from reference TRBV9 and TRBJ1-2): DSGVTQTPKHLITATGQRVTLRCSPRSGDLSVYWYQQSLDQGLQFLIQYYNGEERAKGNILERFSAQQFPDLHSELNLSSLELGDSALYFCASSVASGNYGYTFGSGTRLTVV.

As concerns this clonotype: Being one base from a much bigger clone, this may be a read error. The chain carries TRBV6-5 and TRBJ2-2; unclear D gene. The CDR3 length is 16 residues. V lost 4 bases and J 2 bases, leaving 14 bases between the germline ends. Germline V gene data show CDR1 as MNHEY and CDR2 as SVGAGI. This CDR3 reads CASSSPECLNTGELFF. The CDR3 DNA reads as TGTGCCAGCAGTTCCCCCGAATGCCTTAACACCGGGGAGCTGTTTTTT.

The chain employs TRBV20-1 and TRBJ1-2; TRBD1 aligns across 8 bases. Unmatched junction bases numbered 11, after V lost 1 base and J lost 4 bases. CDR1 and CDR2 from the germline V gene are DFQATT and SNEGSKA (reference sequence). CDR3 size: 16 residues. The CDR3 DNA sequence: TGCAGTGCTAGAGTTACGACGGGACAGGAATTCTATGGCTACACCTTC. This encodes CSARVTTGQEFYGYTF.

This clonotype was seen a single time. V and J are TRBV4-2 and TRBJ1-6, with 9 bases aligning to TRBD1. The V segment lost 3 bases and the J segment 8 bases; nucleotides outside the gene matches: 8. CDR3 size: 16 residues. Germline V CDR1 and CDR2: LGHNA, YNFKEQ. The CDR3 loop is CASSQGPGQGDSPLHF. CDR3 bases: TGTGCCAGCAGCCAGGGGCCGGGACAGGGAGATTCACCCCTCCACTTT.

Of note for this clonotype: A read error is likely, as this CDR3 ends without the conserved phenylalanine or tryptophan. The chain recombines TRBV24-1 with TRBJ2-1; 7 nucleotides agree with TRBD1. Trimming removed 4 bases from V and 3 bases from J; junction bases left unmatched: 5. Germline V gene data show CDR1 as KGHDR and CDR2 as SFDVKD. The CDR3 is made up of 15 amino acids. CDR3 loop: CATSETGQLYNEQFL. For the CDR3, the DNA is TGTGCCACCAGTGAGACGGGACAGCTCTACAATGAGCAGTTCCTC.